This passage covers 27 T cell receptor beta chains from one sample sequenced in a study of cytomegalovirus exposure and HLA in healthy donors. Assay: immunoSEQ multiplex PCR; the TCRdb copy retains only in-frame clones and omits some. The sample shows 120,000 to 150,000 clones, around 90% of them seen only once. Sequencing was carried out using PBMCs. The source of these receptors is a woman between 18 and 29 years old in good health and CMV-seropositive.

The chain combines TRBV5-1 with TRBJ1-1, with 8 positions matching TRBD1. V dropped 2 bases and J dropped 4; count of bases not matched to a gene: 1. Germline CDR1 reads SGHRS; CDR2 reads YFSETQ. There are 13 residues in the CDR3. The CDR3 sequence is CASSFTGGTEAFF. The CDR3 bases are TGCGCCAGCAGCTTTACAGGGGGCACTGAAGCTTTCTTT.

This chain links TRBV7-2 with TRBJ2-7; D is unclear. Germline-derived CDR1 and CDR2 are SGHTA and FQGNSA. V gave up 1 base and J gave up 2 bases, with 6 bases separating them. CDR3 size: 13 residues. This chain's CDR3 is CASSLGVPYEQYF. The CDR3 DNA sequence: TGTGCCAGCAGCTTAGGCGTCCCCTACGAGCAGTACTTC.

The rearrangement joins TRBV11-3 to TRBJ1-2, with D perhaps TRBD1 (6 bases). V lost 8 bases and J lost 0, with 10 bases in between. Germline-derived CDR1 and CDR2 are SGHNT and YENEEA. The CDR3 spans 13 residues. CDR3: CASGRGTNYGYTF. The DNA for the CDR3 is TGTGCCAGCGGGAGGGGGACTAACTATGGCTACACCTTC.

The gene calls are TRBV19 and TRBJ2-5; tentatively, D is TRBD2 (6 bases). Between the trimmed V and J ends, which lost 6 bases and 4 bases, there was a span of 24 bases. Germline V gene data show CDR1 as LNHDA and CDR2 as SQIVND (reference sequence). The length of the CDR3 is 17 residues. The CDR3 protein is CASSPIGGLLGGETQYF. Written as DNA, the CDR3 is TGTGCCAGTAGCCCGATAGGAGGGCTACTCGGTGGAGAGACCCAGTACTTC. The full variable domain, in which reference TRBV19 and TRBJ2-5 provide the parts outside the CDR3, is DGGITQSPKYLFRKEGQNVTLSCEQNLNHDAMYWYRQDPGQGLRLIYYSQIVNDFQKGDIAEGYSVSREKKESFPLTVTSAQKNPTAFYLCASSPIGGLLGGETQYFGPGTRLLVL.

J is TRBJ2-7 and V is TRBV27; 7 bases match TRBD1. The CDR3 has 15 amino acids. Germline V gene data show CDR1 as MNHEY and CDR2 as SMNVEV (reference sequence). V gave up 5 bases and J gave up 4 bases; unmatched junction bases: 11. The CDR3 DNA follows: TGTGCCAGCAGTCCCCGTCAGGTGGACAGGTACGAGCAGTACTTC. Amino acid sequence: CASSPRQVDRYEQYF.

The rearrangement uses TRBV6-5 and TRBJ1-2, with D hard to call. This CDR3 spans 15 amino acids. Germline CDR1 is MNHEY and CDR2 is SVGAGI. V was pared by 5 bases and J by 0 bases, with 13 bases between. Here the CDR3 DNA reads TGTGCCAGCAGTCGACAAGTCAGAGCTAACTATGGCTACACCTTC. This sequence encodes CASSRQVRANYGYTF.

DNA for the CDR3: TGTGCCAGCAGTGGGGGCGACTATGGCTACACCTTC. This encodes CASSGGDYGYTF. The chain recombines TRBV6-5 with TRBJ1-2, with D possibly TRBD1 on 6 matching bases. Germline loops: CDR1 MNHEY, CDR2 SVGAGI. This CDR3 region has 12 residues. Between the trimmed V and J ends, which lost 5 bases and 3 bases, there was a span of 7 bases.

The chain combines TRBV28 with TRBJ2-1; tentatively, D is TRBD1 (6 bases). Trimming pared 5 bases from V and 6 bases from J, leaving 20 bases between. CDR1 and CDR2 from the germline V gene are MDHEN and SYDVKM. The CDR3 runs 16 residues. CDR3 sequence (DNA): TGTGCCAGCAGTGGACCAACAGGGCCCCCGAGCAATGAGCAGTTCTTC. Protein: CASSGPTGPPSNEQFF.

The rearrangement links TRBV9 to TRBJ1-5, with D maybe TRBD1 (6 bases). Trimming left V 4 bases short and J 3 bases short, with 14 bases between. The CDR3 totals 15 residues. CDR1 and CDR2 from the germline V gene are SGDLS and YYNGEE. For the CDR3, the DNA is TGTGCCAGCAGCCCAGAGGGGGGGAACAATCAGCCCCAGCATTTT. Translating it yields CASSPEGGNNQPQHF. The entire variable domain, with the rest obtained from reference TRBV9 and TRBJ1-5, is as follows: DSGVTQTPKHLITATGQRVTLRCSPRSGDLSVYWYQQSLDQGLQFLIQYYNGEERAKGNILERFSAQQFPDLHSELNLSSLELGDSALYFCASSPEGGNNQPQHFGDGTRLSIL.

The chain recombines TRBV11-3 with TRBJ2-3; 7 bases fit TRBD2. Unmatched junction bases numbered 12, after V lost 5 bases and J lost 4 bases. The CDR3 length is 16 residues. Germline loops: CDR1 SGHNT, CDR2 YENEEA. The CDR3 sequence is CASSPGLVRDPDTQYF. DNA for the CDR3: TGTGCCAGCAGCCCAGGACTAGTGCGGGATCCAGATACGCAGTATTTT. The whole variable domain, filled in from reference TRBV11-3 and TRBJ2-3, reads EAGVVQSPRYKIIEKKQPVAFWCNPISGHNTLYWYLQNLGQGPELLIRYENEEAVDDSQLPKDRFSAERLKGVDSTLKIQPAELGDSAVYLCASSPGLVRDPDTQYFGPGTRLTVL.

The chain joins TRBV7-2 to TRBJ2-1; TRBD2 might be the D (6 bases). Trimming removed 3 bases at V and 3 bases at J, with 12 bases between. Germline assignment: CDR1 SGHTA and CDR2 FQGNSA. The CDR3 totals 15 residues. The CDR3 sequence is CASSLWRELYNEQFF. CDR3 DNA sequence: TGTGCCAGCAGCTTGTGGCGGGAACTCTACAATGAGCAGTTCTTC.

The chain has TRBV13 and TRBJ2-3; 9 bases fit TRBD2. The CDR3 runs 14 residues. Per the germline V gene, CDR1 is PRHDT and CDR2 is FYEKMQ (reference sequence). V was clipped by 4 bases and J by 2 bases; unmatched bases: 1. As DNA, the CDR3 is TGTGCCAGCAGCTCTAGCGGGGTCACAGATACGCAGTATTTT. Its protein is CASSSSGVTDTQYF.

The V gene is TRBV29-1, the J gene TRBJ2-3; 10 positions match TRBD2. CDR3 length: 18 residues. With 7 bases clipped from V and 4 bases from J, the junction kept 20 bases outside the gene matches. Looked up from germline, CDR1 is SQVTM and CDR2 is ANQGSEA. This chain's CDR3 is CSAQGPAGGPTVADTQYF. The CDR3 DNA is TGCAGCGCCCAGGGACCAGCGGGAGGGCCAACTGTTGCAGATACGCAGTATTTT.

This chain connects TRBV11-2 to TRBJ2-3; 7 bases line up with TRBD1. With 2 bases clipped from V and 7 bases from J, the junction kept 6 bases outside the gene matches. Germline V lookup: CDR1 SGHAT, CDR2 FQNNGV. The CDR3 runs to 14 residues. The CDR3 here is CASSLIPRGHTQYF. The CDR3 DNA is TGTGCCAGCAGCTTAATACCGAGGGGGCATACGCAGTATTTT.

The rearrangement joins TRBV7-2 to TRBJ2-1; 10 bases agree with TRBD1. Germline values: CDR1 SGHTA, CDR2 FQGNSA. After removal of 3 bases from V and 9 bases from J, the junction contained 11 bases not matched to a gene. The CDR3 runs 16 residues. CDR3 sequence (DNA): TGTGCCAGCAGCTTCCCCCGGACAGGGGGTATTAGTGAGCAGTTCTTC. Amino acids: CASSFPRTGGISEQFF.

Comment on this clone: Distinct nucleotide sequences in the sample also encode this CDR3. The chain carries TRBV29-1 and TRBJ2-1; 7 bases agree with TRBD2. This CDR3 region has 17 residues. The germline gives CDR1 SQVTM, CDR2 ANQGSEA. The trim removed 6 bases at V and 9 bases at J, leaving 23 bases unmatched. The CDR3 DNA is TGCAGCGTCAAAGCTATTGCAGGGCTAGCGGATTTGGGTGAGCAGTTCTTC. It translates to CSVKAIAGLADLGEQFF.

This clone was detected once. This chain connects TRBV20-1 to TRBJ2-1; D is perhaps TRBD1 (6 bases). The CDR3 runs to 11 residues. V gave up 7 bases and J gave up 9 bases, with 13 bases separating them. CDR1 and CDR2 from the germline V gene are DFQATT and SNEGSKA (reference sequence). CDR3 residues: CSVELGGEQFF. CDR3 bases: TGCAGTGTTGAACTAGGGGGTGAGCAGTTCTTC.

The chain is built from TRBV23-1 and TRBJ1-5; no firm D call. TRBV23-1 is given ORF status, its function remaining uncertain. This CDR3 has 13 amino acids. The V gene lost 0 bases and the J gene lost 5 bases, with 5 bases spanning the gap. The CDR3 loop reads CASSQSEYQPQHF. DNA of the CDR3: TGCGCCAGCAGTCAATCCGAGTATCAGCCCCAGCATTTT.

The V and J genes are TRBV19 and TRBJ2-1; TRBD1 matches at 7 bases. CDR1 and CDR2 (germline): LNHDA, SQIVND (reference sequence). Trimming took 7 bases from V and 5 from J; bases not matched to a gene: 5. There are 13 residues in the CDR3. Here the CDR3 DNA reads TGTGCCAGTAATGACAGGGCTGACAATGAGCAGTTCTTC. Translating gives CASNDRADNEQFF.

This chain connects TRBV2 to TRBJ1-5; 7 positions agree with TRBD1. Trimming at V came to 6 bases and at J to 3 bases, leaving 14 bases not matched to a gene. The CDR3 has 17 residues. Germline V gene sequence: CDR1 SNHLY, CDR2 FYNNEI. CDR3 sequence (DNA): TGTGCCAGCAGGCTTCCGGAGACAGGGCTTGCCAATCAGCCCCAGCATTTT. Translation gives CASRLPETGLANQPQHF.

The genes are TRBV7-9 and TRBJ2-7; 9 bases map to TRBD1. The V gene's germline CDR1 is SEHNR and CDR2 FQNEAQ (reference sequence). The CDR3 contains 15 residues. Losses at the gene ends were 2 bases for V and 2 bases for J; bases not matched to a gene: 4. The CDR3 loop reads CASSLFRDRAYEQYF. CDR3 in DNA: TGTGCCAGCAGCTTATTCCGGGACAGGGCCTACGAGCAGTACTTC.

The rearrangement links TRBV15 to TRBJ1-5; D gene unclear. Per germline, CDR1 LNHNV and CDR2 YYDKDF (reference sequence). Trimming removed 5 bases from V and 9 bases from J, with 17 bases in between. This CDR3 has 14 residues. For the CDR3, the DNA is TGTGCCACCAGCGCCGAGGGCCCCGGTCGGCCCCAGCATTTT. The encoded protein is CATSAEGPGRPQHF.

CDR3 DNA sequence: TGTGCCAGCAGTATTGAGGGGGTATCTGGAAACACCATATATTTT. This gives the protein CASSIEGVSGNTIYF. This chain links TRBV6-5 with TRBJ1-3; TRBD1 is a possible D gene (6 bases). Trimming shortened V by 5 bases and J by 1 base, and 12 bases separated the two germline ends. Germline V gene sequence: CDR1 MNHEY, CDR2 SVGAGI. CDR3 length: 15 amino acids.

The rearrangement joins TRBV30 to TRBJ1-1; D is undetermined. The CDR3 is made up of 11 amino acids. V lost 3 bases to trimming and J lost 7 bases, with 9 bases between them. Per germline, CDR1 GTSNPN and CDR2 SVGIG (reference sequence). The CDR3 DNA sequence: TGTGCCTGGAGGTCCCGAGTTGAAGCTTTCTTT. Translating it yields CAWRSRVEAFF.

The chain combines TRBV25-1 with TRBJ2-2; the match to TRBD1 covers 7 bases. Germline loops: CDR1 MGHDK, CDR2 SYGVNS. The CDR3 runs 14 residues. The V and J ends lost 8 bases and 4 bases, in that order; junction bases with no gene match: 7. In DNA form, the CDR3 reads TGTGCCAGCCATAGACAGGGTGGCACCGGGGAGCTGTTTTTT. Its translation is CASHRQGGTGELFF.

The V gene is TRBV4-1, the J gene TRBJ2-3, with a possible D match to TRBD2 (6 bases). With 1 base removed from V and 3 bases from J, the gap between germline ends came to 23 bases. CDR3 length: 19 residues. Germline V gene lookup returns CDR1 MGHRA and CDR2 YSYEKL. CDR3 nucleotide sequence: TGCGCCAGCAGCCAAGTATCGGGAGTGAATTCTCCGTTGACAGATACGCAGTATTTT. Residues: CASSQVSGVNSPLTDTQYF.

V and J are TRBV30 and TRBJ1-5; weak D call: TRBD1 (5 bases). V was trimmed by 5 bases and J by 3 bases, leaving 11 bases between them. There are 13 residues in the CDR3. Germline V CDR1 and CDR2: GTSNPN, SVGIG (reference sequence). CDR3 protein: CAWEAGHNQPQHF. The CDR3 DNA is TGTGCCTGGGAGGCGGGGCACAATCAGCCCCAGCATTTT. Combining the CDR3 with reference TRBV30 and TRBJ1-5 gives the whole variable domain SQTIHQWPATLVQPVGSPLSLECTVEGTSNPNLYWYRQAAGRGLQLLFYSVGIGQISSEVPQNLSASRPQDRQFILSSKKLLLSDSGFYLCAWEAGHNQPQHFGDGTRLSIL.